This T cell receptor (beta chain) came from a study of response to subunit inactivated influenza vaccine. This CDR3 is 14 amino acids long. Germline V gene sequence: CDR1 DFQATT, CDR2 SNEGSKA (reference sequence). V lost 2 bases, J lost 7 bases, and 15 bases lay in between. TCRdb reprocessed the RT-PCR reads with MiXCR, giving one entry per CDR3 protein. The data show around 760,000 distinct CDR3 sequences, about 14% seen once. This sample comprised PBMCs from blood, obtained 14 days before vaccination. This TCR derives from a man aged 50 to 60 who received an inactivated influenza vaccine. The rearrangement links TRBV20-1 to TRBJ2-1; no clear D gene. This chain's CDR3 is CSARTPGFGNEQFF. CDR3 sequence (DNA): TGCAGTGCTAGAACCCCGGGTTTTGGAAATGAGCAGTTCTTC.